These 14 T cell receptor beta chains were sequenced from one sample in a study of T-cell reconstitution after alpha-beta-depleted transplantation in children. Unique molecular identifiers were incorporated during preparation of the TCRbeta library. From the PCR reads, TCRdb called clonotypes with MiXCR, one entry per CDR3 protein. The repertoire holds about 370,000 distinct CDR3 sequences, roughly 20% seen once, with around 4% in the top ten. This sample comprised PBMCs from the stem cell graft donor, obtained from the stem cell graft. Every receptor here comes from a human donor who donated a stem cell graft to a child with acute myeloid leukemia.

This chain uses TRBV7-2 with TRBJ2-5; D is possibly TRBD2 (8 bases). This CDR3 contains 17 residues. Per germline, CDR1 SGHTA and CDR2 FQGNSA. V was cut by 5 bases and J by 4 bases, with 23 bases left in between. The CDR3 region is CASSLGPGGPGGETQYF. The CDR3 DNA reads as TGTGCCAGCAGCCTAGGGCCGGGAGGGCCAGGGGGAGAGACCCAGTACTTC.

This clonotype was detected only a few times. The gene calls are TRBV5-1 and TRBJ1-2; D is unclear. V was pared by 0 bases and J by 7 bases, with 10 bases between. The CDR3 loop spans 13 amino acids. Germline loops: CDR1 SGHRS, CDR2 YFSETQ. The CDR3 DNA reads TGCGCCAGCAGCTTGGAAAGGGCGTCTGGCTACACCTTC. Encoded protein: CASSLERASGYTF.

Here the CDR3 reads CASGVLASKITGELFF. CDR3 DNA: TGTGCCAGCGGGGTCTTAGCGAGTAAGATCACCGGGGAGCTGTTTTTT. This chain connects TRBV12-3 or TRBV12-4 to TRBJ2-2; D is perhaps TRBD2 (5 bases). The CDR3 length is 16 residues. With 8 bases removed from V and 4 bases from J, the gap between germline ends came to 20 bases.

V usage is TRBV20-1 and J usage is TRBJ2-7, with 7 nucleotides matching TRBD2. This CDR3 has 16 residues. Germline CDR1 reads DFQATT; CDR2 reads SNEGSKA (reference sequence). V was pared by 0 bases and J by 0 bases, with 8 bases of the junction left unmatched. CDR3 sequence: CSARDRLAAYSYEQYF. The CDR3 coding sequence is TGCAGTGCTAGAGATAGGCTAGCGGCATACTCCTACGAGCAGTACTTC.

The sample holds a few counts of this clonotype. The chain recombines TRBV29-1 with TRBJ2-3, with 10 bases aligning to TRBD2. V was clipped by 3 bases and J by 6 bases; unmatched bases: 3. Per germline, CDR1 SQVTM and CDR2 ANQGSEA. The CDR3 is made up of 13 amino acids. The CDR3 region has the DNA TGCAGCGTTGATTCTAGCGGGAGCGATACGCAGTATTTT. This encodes CSVDSSGSDTQYF.

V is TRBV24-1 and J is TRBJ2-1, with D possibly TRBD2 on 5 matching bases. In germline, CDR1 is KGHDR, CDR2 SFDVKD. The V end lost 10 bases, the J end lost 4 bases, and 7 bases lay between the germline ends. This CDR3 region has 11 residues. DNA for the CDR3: TGTGCCACAGGACTGTACAATGAGCAGTTCTTC. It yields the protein CATGLYNEQFF.

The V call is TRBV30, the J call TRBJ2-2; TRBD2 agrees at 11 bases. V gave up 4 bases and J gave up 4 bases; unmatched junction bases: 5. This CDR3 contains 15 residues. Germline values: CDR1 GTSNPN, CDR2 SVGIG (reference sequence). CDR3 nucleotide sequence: TGTGCCTGGACCGGGACTAGCGGAGCCACCGGGGAGCTGTTTTTT. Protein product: CAWTGTSGATGELFF.

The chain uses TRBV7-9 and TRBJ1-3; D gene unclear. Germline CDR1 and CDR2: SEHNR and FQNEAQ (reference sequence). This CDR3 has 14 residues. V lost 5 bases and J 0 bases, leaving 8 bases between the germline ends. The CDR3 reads CASSGRNSGNTIYF. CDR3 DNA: TGTGCCAGCAGCGGACGGAACTCTGGAAACACCATATATTTT.

CDR3 in amino acids: CSATGQNTYEQYF. The CDR3 nucleotides are TGCAGTGCTACGGGACAGAACACCTACGAGCAGTACTTC. This chain links TRBV20-1 with TRBJ2-7; 7 bases line up with TRBD1. V shed 4 bases, J shed 2 bases, and the junction held 5 bases outside the gene matches. Per germline, CDR1 DFQATT and CDR2 SNEGSKA (reference sequence). The CDR3 extends over 13 amino acids.

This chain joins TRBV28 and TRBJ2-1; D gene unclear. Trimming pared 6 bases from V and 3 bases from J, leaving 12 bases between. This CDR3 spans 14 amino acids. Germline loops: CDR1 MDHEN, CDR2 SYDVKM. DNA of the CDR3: TGTGCCAGCAGGCCGCTTACAGTCTACAATGAGCAGTTCTTC. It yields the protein CASRPLTVYNEQFF.

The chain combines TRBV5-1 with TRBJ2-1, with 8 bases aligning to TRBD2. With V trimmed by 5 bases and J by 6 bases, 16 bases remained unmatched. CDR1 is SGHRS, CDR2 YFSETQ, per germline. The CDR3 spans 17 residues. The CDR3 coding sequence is TGCGCCAGCAGTTTCCGGGAGGGCCAATTCAGGTTCAATGAGCAGTTCTTC. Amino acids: CASSFREGQFRFNEQFF.

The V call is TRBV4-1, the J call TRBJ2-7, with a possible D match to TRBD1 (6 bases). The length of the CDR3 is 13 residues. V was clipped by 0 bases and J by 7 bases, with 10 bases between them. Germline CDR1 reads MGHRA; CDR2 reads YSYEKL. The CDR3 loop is CASSQDPGTEQYF. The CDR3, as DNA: TGCGCCAGCAGCCAAGATCCGGGGACAGAGCAGTACTTC.

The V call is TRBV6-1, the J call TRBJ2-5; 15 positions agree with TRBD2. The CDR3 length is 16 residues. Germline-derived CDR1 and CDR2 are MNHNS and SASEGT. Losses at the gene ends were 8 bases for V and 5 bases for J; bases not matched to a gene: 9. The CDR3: CASRTSGRAEGETQYF. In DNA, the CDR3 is TGTGCCAGCCGGACTAGCGGGAGGGCCGAGGGGGAGACCCAGTACTTC.

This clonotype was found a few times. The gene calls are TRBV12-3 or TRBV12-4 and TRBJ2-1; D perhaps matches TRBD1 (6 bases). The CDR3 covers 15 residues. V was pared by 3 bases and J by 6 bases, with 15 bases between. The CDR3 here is CASSLFADSPNEQFF. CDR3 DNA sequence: TGTGCCAGCAGTTTGTTCGCGGACAGCCCCAATGAGCAGTTCTTC.